Listed below are T cell receptor beta chains from one sample, sequenced in a study of blood T cell repertoires in COVID-19. Measured with immunoSEQ multiplex PCR; TCRdb has only the in-frame clones, and not every one. The data show around 470,000 clones, with 80% to 90% seen just once and 0.9% held by the top ten. The specimen was peripheral blood. The receptors stem from a man aged 18-30 years with COVID-19, enrolled during active disease. CDR3s include the opening cysteine and the closing phenylalanine or tryptophan. The order of the fields is clone size, CDR3 length, J gene, V gene, D gene, CDR3 protein, CDR3 DNA. D genes are given only for firm matches. The size field is filled for only some rows; it gives once, few, many or a size class.

NA 15 TRBJ1-1 TRBV9 NA CASSPRWQGNTEAFF TGTGCCAGCAGCCCCCGTTGGCAGGGGAACACTGAAGCTTTCTTT
NA 17 TRBJ2-1 TRBV14 NA CASSHHKPSGTGNEQFF TGTGCCAGCAGCCACCACAAGCCGTCAGGGACTGGTAATGAGCAGTTCTTC
NA 15 TRBJ2-3 TRBV5-1 TRBD2 CASSLAGGITDTQYF TGCGCCAGCAGCCTAGCGGGAGGGATTACAGATACGCAGTATTTT
NA 14 TRBJ2-2 TRBV7-8 TRBD2 CASQRGANTGELFF TGTGCCAGCCAGCGGGGGGCGAACACCGGGGAGCTGTTTTTT
NA 13 TRBJ1-5 TRBV7-9 NA CASSVQGYQPQHF TGTGCCAGCAGCGTACAGGGCTATCAGCCCCAGCATTTT
NA 13 TRBJ2-7 TRBV19 TRBD1 CASSTGQGYEQYF TGTGCCAGTAGTACGGGACAGGGGTACGAGCAGTACTTC
NA 19 TRBJ2-2 TRBV5-1 TRBD1 CASSFTSPPGGKNTGELFF TGCGCCAGCAGCTTCACGTCCCCCCCAGGGGGCAAGAACACCGGGGAGCTGTTTTTT
NA 15 TRBJ2-7 TRBV7-2 TRBD2 CASSTTGTSGSEQYF TGTGCCAGCAGCACAACCGGGACTAGCGGCTCCGAGCAGTACTTC
NA 16 TRBJ2-1 TRBV5-6 TRBD1 CASSLGTGERWNEQFF TGTGCCAGCAGCTTAGGGACAGGGGAACGTTGGAATGAGCAGTTCTTC
NA 16 TRBJ1-4 TRBV7-6 NA CASSPGVGPTNEKLFF TGTGCCAGCAGCCCAGGAGTGGGGCCAACTAATGAAAAACTGTTTTTT
once 15 TRBJ1-5 TRBV6-5 TRBD1 CASSRTGVSNQPQHF TGTGCCAGCAGTCGTACAGGGGTTAGCAATCAGCCCCAGCATTTT
NA 15 TRBJ2-3 TRBV2 TRBD2 CASSDRVAGEDTQYF TGTGCCAGCAGTGATCGAGTAGCGGGGGAAGATACGCAGTATTTT
NA 11 TRBJ2-1 TRBV2 NA CASHRYNEQFF TGTGCCAGTCACAGGTACAATGAGCAGTTCTTC
NA 15 TRBJ2-3 TRBV3-1/TRBV3-2 NA CASSLLQGGSDTQYF TGTGCCAGCAGCCTCCTACAAGGAGGGTCAGATACGCAGTATTTT
NA 15 TRBJ2-5 TRBV7-3 TRBD1 CASSRGTGGQETQYF TGTGCCAGCAGCCGAGGGACAGGGGGTCAAGAGACCCAGTACTTC
NA 16 TRBJ1-1 TRBV5-1 TRBD1 CASSPGTEIVAAEAFF TGCGCCAGCAGCCCCGGGACAGAGATTGTGGCCGCTGAAGCTTTCTTT
NA 15 TRBJ2-2 TRBV6-5 TRBD1 CASTPDRANTGELFF TGTGCCAGCACCCCGGACAGGGCGAACACCGGGGAGCTGTTTTTT
NA 17 TRBJ2-1 TRBV5-1 NA CASSLGMVASSYNEQFF TGCGCCAGCAGCTTGGGGATGGTTGCTAGCTCCTACAATGAGCAGTTCTTC
NA 16 TRBJ2-3 TRBV24-1 TRBD1 CATSLGQGSGTDTQYF TGTGCCACCAGTTTGGGACAGGGATCGGGCACAGATACGCAGTATTTT
NA 13 TRBJ1-2 TRBV6-6 NA CASSYPGFYGYTF TGTGCCAGCAGTTACCCAGGGTTCTATGGCTACACCTTC
NA 14 TRBJ2-7 TRBV28 NA CASSRGGIPYEQYF TGTGCCAGCAGTAGGGGCGGGATTCCCTACGAGCAGTACTTC
NA 16 TRBJ1-4 TRBV6-5 TRBD1 CASSSLGGTGGEKLFF TGTGCCAGCAGTTCCCTTGGCGGGACAGGGGGTGAAAAACTGTTTTTT
NA 15 TRBJ1-6 TRBV6-5 NA CASSYSGQDNSPLHF TGTGCCAGCAGTTACTCGGGACAAGATAATTCACCCCTCCACTTT
NA 15 TRBJ2-2 TRBV6-5 NA CASRPGVSNTGELFF TGTGCCAGCAGGCCAGGCGTATCGAACACCGGGGAGCTGTTTTTT
NA 13 TRBJ1-4 TRBV6-5 NA CASRPTANEKLFF TGTGCCAGCAGGCCGACAGCGAATGAAAAACTGTTTTTT
NA 15 TRBJ2-7 TRBV11-2 TRBD2 CASSWTSGSTYEQYF TGTGCCAGCAGCTGGACTAGCGGGAGCACCTACGAGCAGTACTTC
NA 17 TRBJ2-5 TRBV4-1 TRBD2 CASSQGPLAGAGETQYF TGCGCCAGCAGCCAAGGCCCCCTAGCGGGAGCCGGGGAGACCCAGTACTTC
NA 15 TRBJ1-3 TRBV9 NA CASSVEGADGNTIYF TGTGCCAGCAGCGTCGAAGGGGCTGACGGAAACACCATATATTTT
NA 15 TRBJ2-7 TRBV19 NA CASRSSLGGSYEQYF TGTGCCAGTAGGAGCTCCCTCGGGGGATCCTACGAGCAGTACTTC
NA 15 TRBJ1-2 TRBV6-5 TRBD1 CASRQGQGTNYGYTF TGTGCCAGCAGGCAAGGACAGGGCACTAACTATGGCTACACCTTC
NA 15 TRBJ2-1 TRBV6-5 TRBD2 CASSFPAGGPNEQFF TGTGCCAGCAGTTTTCCAGCGGGGGGGCCGAATGAGCAGTTCTTC
NA 16 TRBJ2-5 TRBV10-1 TRBD2 CASSESSGEYQETQYF TGCGCCAGCAGTGAGTCTAGCGGGGAATACCAAGAGACCCAGTACTTC
NA 18 TRBJ1-4 TRBV5-5 TRBD1 CASSLSVGTGGTNEKLFF TGTGCCAGCAGCTTGTCGGTGGGAACAGGGGGAACTAATGAAAAACTGTTTTTT
NA 16 TRBJ2-2 TRBV5-6 NA CASSPKIGRSAGELFF TGTGCCAGCAGCCCCAAGATAGGCCGTAGCGCCGGGGAGCTGTTTTTT
NA 13 TRBJ2-7 TRBV2 NA CASSVNSFGEQYF TGTGCCAGCAGTGTAAATAGCTTCGGCGAGCAGTACTTC
NA 16 TRBJ2-2 TRBV15 TRBD1 CATSRDGPGGTGELFF TGTGCCACCAGCAGAGATGGGCCAGGGGGCACCGGGGAGCTGTTTTTT
few 15 TRBJ2-3 TRBV5-4 NA CASSFKLVGTDTQYF TGTGCCAGCAGCTTCAAACTCGTCGGCACAGATACGCAGTATTTT
NA 17 TRBJ2-2 TRBV13 NA CASSLGDPRGLTGELFF TGTGCCAGCAGCTTAGGGGATCCGCGGGGCCTCACCGGGGAGCTGTTTTTT
NA 14 TRBJ2-2 TRBV7-2 NA CASSPQGNTGELFF TGTGCCAGCAGCCCACAGGGGAACACCGGGGAGCTGTTTTTT
NA 15 TRBJ2-7 TRBV9 NA CASSPKGGFRYEQYF TGTGCCAGCAGCCCTAAAGGAGGATTTCGCTACGAGCAGTACTTC
NA 13 TRBJ1-2 TRBV6-5 NA CASSYSGGAGYTF TGTGCCAGCAGTTACTCGGGGGGGGCTGGCTACACCTTC
NA 14 TRBJ2-2 TRBV6-6 NA CASIQSAGSGELFF TGTGCCAGCATCCAGTCCGCAGGGTCCGGGGAGCTGTTTTTT
NA 17 TRBJ1-4 TRBV19 NA CASLPSGEAWTNEKLFF TGTGCCAGTTTACCCAGCGGGGAGGCTTGGACTAATGAAAAACTGTTTTTT
NA 13 TRBJ1-1 TRBV30 NA CAWSVRGNTEAFF TGTGCCTGGAGTGTGAGAGGGAACACTGAAGCTTTCTTT
NA 15 TRBJ1-3 TRBV2 NA CASSENSVEGNTIYF TGTGCCAGCAGTGAAAATAGCGTCGAGGGAAACACCATATATTTT
NA 12 TRBJ2-4 TRBV5-6 NA CASSLRENIQYF TGTGCCAGCAGCTTGAGGGAGAACATTCAGTACTTC
NA 15 TRBJ1-2 TRBV5-6 NA CASSLPGAGNYGYTF TGTGCCAGCAGCTTGCCGGGAGCTGGGAACTATGGCTACACCTTC
NA 14 TRBJ2-1 TRBV7-9 TRBD2 CASSLVGRANEQFF TGTGCCAGCAGCTTAGTTGGGAGGGCCAATGAGCAGTTCTTC
NA 14 TRBJ2-7 TRBV9 NA CASSPSAETYEQYF TGTGCCAGCAGCCCGTCAGCGGAGACCTACGAGCAGTACTTC
NA 14 TRBJ2-5 TRBV11-1 TRBD2 CASRSGGLAETQYF TGTGCCAGCAGATCGGGGGGGTTGGCAGAGACCCAGTACTTC
NA 15 TRBJ2-7 TRBV4-2 NA CASSQAQQGRYEQYF TGTGCCAGCAGCCAAGCGCAACAGGGGAGGTACGAGCAGTACTTC